In its sample, the clone carrying this T cell receptor beta chain was seen once. Antigen specificity is unknown. The data derive from a study of T cell responses to AZD1222 COVID-19 vaccine. Notes on the study in general: The donor cohort was predominantly white British with a female majority, and clonal diversity may have been underestimated. At study baseline, merely a handful of AZD1222 recipients were seropositive.

TCRdb's table, derived via immunoSEQ multiplex PCR, lists solely in-frame clones and lacks some. The table lists roughly 120,000 clones, 86% of them singletons. The specimen comprised peripheral blood, sampled on day 0 of AZD1222 vaccination. This TCR was sampled from an adult in good health.

The CDR3 coding sequence is TGTGCCAGCAGCGTATCGTCCGGACAGGGATATAATTCACCCCTCCACTTT. This codes for CASSVSSGQGYNSPLHF. The genes are TRBV9 and TRBJ1-6; 8 bases match TRBD1. There are 17 residues in the CDR3. Trimming took 1 base from V and 4 from J; bases not matched to a gene: 7. CDR1 and CDR2 from the germline V gene are SGDLS and YYNGEE.